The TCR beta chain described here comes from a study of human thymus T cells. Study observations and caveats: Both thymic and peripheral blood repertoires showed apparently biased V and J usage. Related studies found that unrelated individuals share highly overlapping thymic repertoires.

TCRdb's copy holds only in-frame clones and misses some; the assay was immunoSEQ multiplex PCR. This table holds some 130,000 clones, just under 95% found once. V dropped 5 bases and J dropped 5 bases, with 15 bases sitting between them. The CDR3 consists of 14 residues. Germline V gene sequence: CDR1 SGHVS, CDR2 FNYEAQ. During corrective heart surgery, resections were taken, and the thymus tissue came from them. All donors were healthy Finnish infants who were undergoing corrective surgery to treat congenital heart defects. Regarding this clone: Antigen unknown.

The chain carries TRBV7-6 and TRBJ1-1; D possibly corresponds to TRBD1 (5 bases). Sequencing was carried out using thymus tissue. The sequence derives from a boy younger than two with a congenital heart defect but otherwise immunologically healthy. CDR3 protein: CASSEGSGWTEAFF. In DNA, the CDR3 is TGTGCCAGCAGCGAGGGGTCCGGGTGGACTGAAGCTTTCTTT.